A single sample gave rise to the 8 T cell receptor beta chains below, sequenced in a study of blood T cell repertoires in COVID-19. Libraries were prepared by immunoSEQ multiplex PCR; TCRdb keeps only in-frame clonotypes and omits some of them. This sample yields about 280,000 clones, of which approximately 82% are seen a single time; about 5% belongs to the top ten. Sequenced: PBMCs or T cells enriched from blood (not recorded which). The receptors derive from a man aged 40-49 years who had been exposed to COVID-19.

The chain recombines TRBV11-2 with TRBJ2-7, with 7 bases aligning to TRBD2. V gave up 4 bases and J gave up 5 bases; unmatched junction bases: 11. This CDR3 comprises 15 residues. In germline, CDR1 is SGHAT, CDR2 FQNNGV. The CDR3 here is CASSSLTRGRHEQYF. CDR3 in DNA: TGTGCCAGCAGCTCGCTTACTCGCGGGAGACACGAGCAGTACTTC.

The chain joins TRBV24-1 to TRBJ2-3, with a tentative D call TRBD2 (6 bases). The V end was cut by 3 bases, the J end by 6 bases, with 9 bases between. The CDR3 has 13 amino acids. Per the germline V gene, CDR1 is KGHDR and CDR2 is SFDVKD. The chain's CDR3 is CATSDPLADTQYF. CDR3 nucleotide sequence: TGTGCCACCAGTGATCCCCTAGCGGATACGCAGTATTTT.

The V call is TRBV7-5, the J call TRBJ2-7; the D call in the table, TRBD1, was not verified against the DNA. TRBV7-5 is deemed a pseudogene. CDR3 length equals 16 residues. CDR3 nucleotides: TGTGTCAGAAGCTTAGCGATTAAAGGGGTCCTCTACGAGCAGTACTTC. Translated: CVRSLAIKGVLYEQYF.

The chain has TRBV10-3 and TRBJ1-1; TRBD1 agrees at 7 bases. Per germline, CDR1 ENHRY and CDR2 SYGVKD. CDR3 length: 17 residues. With 4 bases clipped from V and 1 base from J, the junction kept 12 bases outside the gene matches. CDR3 sequence: CAISGERSRGPNTEAFF. Here the CDR3 DNA reads TGTGCCATCAGTGGGGAACGATCGAGGGGGCCGAACACTGAAGCTTTCTTT.

The V gene is TRBV29-1, the J gene TRBJ1-1, with D uncertain. Trimming took 7 bases from V and 3 from J, leaving 9 bases between them. In germline, CDR1 is SQVTM, CDR2 ANQGSEA. CDR3 length: 11 amino acids. The CDR3 DNA reads as TGCAGCGCCCCGGTAGACACTGAAGCTTTCTTT. Its translation: CSAPVDTEAFF.

The chain recombines TRBV11-2 with TRBJ1-2; D possibly corresponds to TRBD1 (6 bases). The CDR3 loop spans 13 amino acids. The V gene's germline CDR1 is SGHAT and CDR2 FQNNGV. Trimming cost V 5 bases and J 8 bases, with 15 bases left between them. This CDR3 reads CASSPIEGTGYTF. DNA of the CDR3: TGTGCCAGCAGCCCGATAGAAGGGACAGGCTACACCTTC.

The V gene is TRBV19, the J gene TRBJ1-1; the D is unclear. Germline loops: CDR1 LNHDA, CDR2 SQIVND (reference sequence). This CDR3 is 13 amino acids long. The V end was cut by 7 bases, the J end by 6 bases, with 15 bases between. This chain's CDR3 is CASTLPSRAEAFF. CDR3 in DNA: TGTGCCAGTACCCTACCCTCGCGGGCTGAAGCTTTCTTT.

V gene TRBV21-1 combines with J gene TRBJ2-7; the table's D call, TRBD2, has no DNA check behind it. TRBV21-1 is reported as a pseudogene. This CDR3 is built from 17 residues. In nucleotides, the CDR3 is TGTGCCAGCAGCCCCCGGAGTACGGCGATTAGCGTTTACGAGCAGTACTTC. This sequence encodes CASSPRSTAISVYEQYF.